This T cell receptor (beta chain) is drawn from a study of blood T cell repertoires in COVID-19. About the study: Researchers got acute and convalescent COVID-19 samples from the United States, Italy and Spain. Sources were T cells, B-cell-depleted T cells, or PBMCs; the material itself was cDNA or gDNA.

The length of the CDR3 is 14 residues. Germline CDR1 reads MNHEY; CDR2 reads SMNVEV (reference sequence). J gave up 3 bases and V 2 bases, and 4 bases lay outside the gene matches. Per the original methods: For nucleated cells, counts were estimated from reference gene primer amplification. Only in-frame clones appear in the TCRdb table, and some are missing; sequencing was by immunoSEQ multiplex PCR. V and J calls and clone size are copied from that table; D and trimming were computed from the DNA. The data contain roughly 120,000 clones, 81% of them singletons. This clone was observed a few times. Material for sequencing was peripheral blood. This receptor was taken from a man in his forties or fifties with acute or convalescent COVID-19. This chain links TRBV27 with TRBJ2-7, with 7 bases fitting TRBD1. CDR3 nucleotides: TGTGCCAGCAGTTTAAAGGACAGGAACTACGAGCAGTACTTC. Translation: CASSLKDRNYEQYF.